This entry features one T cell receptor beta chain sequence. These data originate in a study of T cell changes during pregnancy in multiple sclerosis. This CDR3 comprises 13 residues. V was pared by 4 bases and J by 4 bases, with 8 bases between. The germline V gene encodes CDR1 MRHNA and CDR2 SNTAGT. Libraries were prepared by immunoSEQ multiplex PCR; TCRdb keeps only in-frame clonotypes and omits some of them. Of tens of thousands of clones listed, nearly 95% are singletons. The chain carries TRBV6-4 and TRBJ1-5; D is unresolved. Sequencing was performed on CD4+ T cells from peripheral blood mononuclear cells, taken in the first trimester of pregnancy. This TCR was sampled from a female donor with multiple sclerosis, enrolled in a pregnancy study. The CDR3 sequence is CASSGRDNQPQHF. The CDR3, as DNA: TGTGCCAGCAGTGGGAGGGATAATCAGCCCCAGCATTTT.